Listed below are T cell receptor beta chains from one sample, sequenced in a study of blood T cell repertoires in COVID-19. Sequenced by immunoSEQ multiplex PCR; TCRdb stores in-frame clones only, minus some. The top ten clones hold more than 6% of a sample with fewer than 250,000 clones, over 80% of them seen once. The sample consisted of peripheral blood. Receptors originate from a woman aged 55-69 years with active or convalescent COVID-19. The CDR3 runs from the conserved cysteine through the conserved F or W. The order of the fields is clone size, V gene, D gene, J gene, CDR3 protein, CDR3 DNA. D genes are given only for firm matches. Size tells how often a clone was seen (once, few, many) or the class of an expanded clone, and some rows leave it out.

size: NA; V: TRBV19; D: NA; J: TRBJ2-3; CDR3: CASSIGRGSSDTQYF; DNA: TGTGCCAGTAGTATAGGCCGGGGTTCGTCAGATACGCAGTATTTT
size: NA; V: TRBV7-2; D: NA; J: TRBJ2-5; CDR3: CASSLEGGIGETQYF; DNA: TGTGCCAGCAGCTTAGAGGGCGGGATAGGAGAGACCCAGTACTTC
size: NA; V: TRBV5-6; D: TRBD1; J: TRBJ2-3; CDR3: CASSVGQDTDTQYF; DNA: TGTGCCAGCAGCGTGGGACAGGACACAGATACGCAGTATTTT
size: NA; V: TRBV7-6; D: TRBD2; J: TRBJ2-3; CDR3: CASSLARLAGEDTQYF; DNA: TGTGCCAGCAGCTTAGCCCGACTAGCGGGGGAAGATACGCAGTATTTT
size: NA; V: TRBV30; D: NA; J: TRBJ1-1; CDR3: CAWSKGETEAFF; DNA: TGTGCCTGGAGTAAGGGGGAAACTGAAGCTTTCTTT
size: NA; V: TRBV12-2; D: NA; J: TRBJ1-1; CDR3: CASRLWGGTGNTEAFF; DNA: TGTGCAAGTCGCTTATGGGGAGGGACGGGGAACACTGAAGCTTTCTTT
size: NA; V: TRBV2; D: NA; J: TRBJ2-7; CDR3: CASSGFRSVTYEQYF; DNA: TGTGCCAGCAGCGGTTTTAGGAGCGTAACCTACGAGCAGTACTTC
size: NA; V: TRBV3-1/TRBV3-2; D: TRBD2; J: TRBJ2-1; CDR3: CASSQVAGVYNEQFF; DNA: TGTGCCAGCAGCCAGGTTGCGGGAGTCTACAATGAGCAGTTCTTC
size: few; V: TRBV19; D: TRBD1; J: TRBJ1-5; CDR3: CASSIGTGGNQPQHF; DNA: TGTGCCAGTAGTATCGGGACAGGGGGCAATCAGCCCCAGCATTTT
size: NA; V: TRBV3-1/TRBV3-2; D: TRBD2; J: TRBJ2-7; CDR3: CASSQGLAGGSYEQYF; DNA: TGTGCCAGCAGCCAAGGGCTAGCGGGAGGATCCTACGAGCAGTACTTC
size: NA; V: TRBV27; D: NA; J: TRBJ1-5; CDR3: CASSPAGGQNQPQHF; DNA: TGTGCCAGCAGCCCGGCGGGGGGTCAGAATCAGCCCCAGCATTTT
size: NA; V: TRBV7-9; D: NA; J: TRBJ2-1; CDR3: CASSSRMYNEQFF; DNA: TGTGCCAGCAGCTCTAGGATGTACAATGAGCAGTTCTTC
size: NA; V: TRBV5-5; D: NA; J: TRBJ1-1; CDR3: CASSPWGDTEAFF; DNA: TGTGCCAGCAGCCCATGGGGAGACACTGAAGCTTTCTTT
size: once; V: TRBV19; D: TRBD1; J: TRBJ1-5; CDR3: CASSTRRGQDGNQPQHF; DNA: TGTGCCAGTAGTACTCGCAGGGGGCAGGACGGCAATCAGCCCCAGCATTTT
size: NA; V: TRBV2; D: TRBD2; J: TRBJ2-2; CDR3: CASSPFAGGRGTGELFF; DNA: TGTGCCAGCAGCCCCTTCGCGGGGGGGCGGGGCACCGGGGAGCTGTTTTTT
size: NA; V: TRBV3-1/TRBV3-2; D: NA; J: TRBJ1-5; CDR3: CASSPRGDQPQHF; DNA: TGTGCCAGCAGCCCCCGAGGTGACCAGCCCCAGCATTTT
size: NA; V: TRBV2; D: TRBD2; J: TRBJ2-7; CDR3: CASSPTSGTGEQYF; DNA: TGTGCCAGCAGTCCAACTAGCGGGACAGGAGAGCAGTACTTC
size: NA; V: TRBV24-1; D: TRBD1; J: TRBJ1-2; CDR3: CATSVGGGYTF; DNA: TGTGCCACCAGTGTAGGGGGCGGCTACACCTTC
size: NA; V: TRBV6-1; D: NA; J: TRBJ1-3; CDR3: CASSEQGRGIYSGNTIYF; DNA: TGTGCCAGCAGTGAACAGGGCAGGGGAATCTACTCTGGAAACACCATATATTTT
size: NA; V: TRBV15; D: TRBD1; J: TRBJ1-1; CDR3: CATSARGRLTEAFF; DNA: TGTGCCACCAGCGCCAGGGGGAGGTTGACTGAAGCTTTCTTT
size: NA; V: TRBV27; D: NA; J: TRBJ2-1; CDR3: CASSPLRGNEQFF; DNA: TGTGCCAGCAGTCCCCTCCGGGGCAATGAGCAGTTCTTC
size: NA; V: TRBV7-9; D: TRBD1; J: TRBJ2-1; CDR3: CASSAYRGRNEQFF; DNA: TGTGCCAGCAGCGCATACAGGGGCCGCAATGAGCAGTTCTTC
size: NA; V: TRBV15; D: TRBD2; J: TRBJ2-7; CDR3: CATSSGELAGRYEQYF; DNA: TGTGCCACCAGCAGCGGGGAACTAGCGGGAAGATACGAGCAGTACTTC
size: NA; V: TRBV30; D: NA; J: TRBJ1-4; CDR3: CAWSLGKQNEKLFF; DNA: TGTGCCTGGAGTCTAGGCAAACAAAATGAAAAACTGTTTTTT
size: NA; V: TRBV5-6; D: NA; J: TRBJ2-1; CDR3: CATRRGAASYNEQFF; DNA: TGTGCCACCAGAAGGGGTGCGGCCTCCTACAATGAGCAGTTCTTC
size: NA; V: TRBV7-9; D: NA; J: TRBJ2-1; CDR3: CASSPKRVGYNEQFF; DNA: TGTGCCAGCAGCCCGAAGAGGGTGGGCTACAATGAGCAGTTCTTC
size: NA; V: TRBV19; D: TRBD1; J: TRBJ1-5; CDR3: CASSDGTGGEYSNQPQHF; DNA: TGTGCCAGTAGTGACGGGACAGGGGGCGAGTATAGCAATCAGCCCCAGCATTTT
size: NA; V: TRBV4-2; D: TRBD1; J: TRBJ1-2; CDR3: CASSQEGDRAKYSGYTF; DNA: TGTGCCAGCAGCCAAGAGGGAGACAGGGCAAAGTATTCTGGCTACACCTTC
size: NA; V: TRBV5-1; D: NA; J: TRBJ1-4; CDR3: CASSLGGTTSPTNEKLFF; DNA: TGCGCCAGCAGCTTGGGGGGGACGACTAGTCCAACTAATGAAAAACTGTTTTTT
size: NA; V: TRBV6-5; D: NA; J: TRBJ1-2; CDR3: CATRSHGYTF; DNA: TGTGCCACCCGGAGCCATGGCTACACCTTC
size: NA; V: TRBV5-1; D: TRBD2; J: TRBJ2-3; CDR3: CASSGAGASVYTQYF; DNA: TGCGCCAGCAGCGGAGCGGGGGCCTCCGTATATACGCAGTATTTT
size: NA; V: TRBV5-1; D: TRBD1; J: TRBJ1-2; CDR3: CASSTTGTGAAGYGYTF; DNA: TGCGCCAGCAGTACAACCGGGACAGGGGCCGCCGGCTATGGCTACACCTTC
size: NA; V: TRBV18; D: TRBD1; J: TRBJ1-2; CDR3: CASSPLTGGADGYTF; DNA: TGTGCCAGCTCACCATTGACAGGGGGCGCCGATGGCTACACCTTC
size: NA; V: TRBV6-5; D: TRBD1; J: TRBJ1-2; CDR3: CASSQGAYGYTF; DNA: TGTGCCAGCAGCCAGGGGGCCTATGGCTACACCTTC
size: once; V: TRBV4-1; D: NA; J: TRBJ2-1; CDR3: CASSQAGGGFEQFF; DNA: TGCGCCAGCAGCCAAGCGGGAGGGGGCTTCGAGCAGTTCTTC
size: NA; V: TRBV7-2; D: TRBD2; J: TRBJ2-7; CDR3: CASSLLGLAGAYEQYF; DNA: TGTGCCAGCAGCTTACTGGGACTAGCGGGCGCCTACGAGCAGTACTTC
size: NA; V: TRBV6-5; D: NA; J: TRBJ1-2; CDR3: CASRFAGYGYTF; DNA: TGTGCCAGCAGGTTCGCGGGCTATGGCTACACCTTC
size: NA; V: TRBV11-2; D: TRBD1; J: TRBJ1-4; CDR3: CASSLDRGTGGEKLFF; DNA: TGTGCCAGCAGCTTAGATCGGGGGACAGGGGGTGAAAAACTGTTTTTT
size: NA; V: TRBV5-4; D: NA; J: TRBJ2-7; CDR3: CASSLGLETSEQYF; DNA: TGTGCCAGCAGCTTGGGTTTGGAGACCTCCGAGCAGTACTTC
size: NA; V: TRBV3-1/TRBV3-2; D: NA; J: TRBJ2-7; CDR3: CASSQDNTGGRGGTYEQYF; DNA: TGTGCCAGCAGCCAAGATAATACAGGGGGGAGGGGCGGGACCTACGAGCAGTACTTC
size: NA; V: TRBV3-1/TRBV3-2; D: TRBD1; J: TRBJ1-2; CDR3: CASSHNWDRDYGYTF; DNA: TGTGCCAGCAGCCATAATTGGGACAGGGACTATGGCTACACCTTC
size: NA; V: TRBV27; D: TRBD2; J: TRBJ2-2; CDR3: CATSWLAGGNTGELFF; DNA: TGTGCCACGTCGTGGCTAGCGGGGGGGAACACCGGGGAGCTGTTTTTT
size: NA; V: TRBV4-2; D: TRBD2; J: TRBJ2-1; CDR3: CASSQAHQPWSGKGKQFF; DNA: TGTGCCAGCAGCCAAGCTCACCAACCTTGGAGCGGGAAGGGGAAGCAGTTCTTC
size: few; V: TRBV5-6; D: NA; J: TRBJ1-4; CDR3: CASSWWASSGLEKLFF; DNA: TGTGCCAGCAGCTGGTGGGCCAGCTCAGGGTTAGAAAAACTGTTTTTT
size: NA; V: TRBV5-4; D: TRBD1; J: TRBJ1-2; CDR3: CASSVGTAENYGYTF; DNA: TGTGCCAGCAGCGTGGGGACAGCCGAGAACTATGGCTACACCTTC
size: NA; V: TRBV7-3; D: TRBD2; J: TRBJ2-1; CDR3: CASSLKGPGVAGALNEQFF; DNA: TGTGCCAGCAGCTTAAAGGGGCCGGGAGTAGCGGGAGCGCTGAATGAGCAGTTCTTC
size: few; V: TRBV3-1/TRBV3-2; D: TRBD2; J: TRBJ2-5; CDR3: CASSPTSGNPPETQYF; DNA: TGTGCCAGCAGCCCGACTAGCGGGAACCCTCCGGAGACCCAGTACTTC
size: NA; V: TRBV9; D: TRBD1; J: TRBJ1-1; CDR3: CASSGQGVGAFF; DNA: TGTGCCAGCAGCGGACAGGGGGTGGGAGCTTTCTTT
size: NA; V: TRBV16; D: NA; J: TRBJ1-5; CDR3: CASSQGVGQGNNQPQHF; DNA: TGTGCCAGCAGCCAAGGCGTAGGTCAGGGCAACAATCAGCCCCAGCATTTT
size: NA; V: TRBV28; D: TRBD1; J: TRBJ2-2; CDR3: CASTRDRDTGELFF; DNA: TGTGCCAGTACTCGGGACAGGGACACCGGGGAGCTGTTTTTT
size: NA; V: TRBV11-2; D: TRBD2; J: TRBJ2-3; CDR3: CASSSLSGGGTDTQYF; DNA: TGTGCCAGCAGCTCCCTTAGCGGGGGGGGCACAGATACGCAGTATTTT
size: NA; V: TRBV9; D: NA; J: TRBJ2-5; CDR3: CASSQPGSQETQYF; DNA: TGTGCCAGCAGCCAGCCCGGGAGTCAAGAGACCCAGTACTTC
size: NA; V: TRBV4-2; D: TRBD1; J: TRBJ1-2; CDR3: CASSQAAQGRSPGYTF; DNA: TGTGCCAGCAGCCAAGCCGCACAGGGGAGGTCTCCTGGCTACACCTTC
size: NA; V: TRBV5-1; D: NA; J: TRBJ1-2; CDR3: CASSTQGHYGYTF; DNA: TGCGCCAGCAGCACACAGGGCCACTATGGCTACACCTTC